The T cell receptor beta chain described here comes from a study of cytomegalovirus exposure and HLA in healthy donors. Regarding the study as a whole: Rare sequences made up most TCRs, while some public TCRs were found in many donors. Subsequent analysis found a tendency for first-cohort TCR clusters to co-occur within the 90 to 150 validation repertoires.

The trim removed 5 bases at V and 4 bases at J, leaving 10 bases unmatched. CDR1 MDHEN and CDR2 SYDVKM come from the germline V gene. The CDR3 runs to 15 residues. TCRdb keeps only in-frame clones here, not all; method: immunoSEQ multiplex PCR. Among 250,000 to 350,000 clones listed, about nine tenths were seen once. This clone was seen once. Antigen unknown. Sequencing used PBMCs. This sequence joins TRBV28 and TRBJ2-7; 8 positions agree with TRBD1. The receptor comes from a young woman in good health and CMV-seropositive. CDR3 nucleotides: TGTGCCAGCAGTACCCCCCAGGGGGCGGGGTACGAGCAGTACTTC. It specifies CASSTPQGAGYEQYF.